This T cell receptor (beta chain) was captured by sequencing in a study of T-cell reconstitution after alpha-beta-depleted transplantation in children. Study-level points and caveats: About two months after transplant, alpha-beta T cells reportedly came from several hundred expanded graft clones. When one year had passed after transplant, most T-cell counts and diversity came from newly produced T cells.

For TCRbeta, the library was prepared with unique molecular identifiers. MiXCR was run by TCRdb on the PCR reads, yielding one entry per CDR3 protein. The sample yields 750,000 to 950,000 distinct CDR3 sequences, less than 20% seen once. CDR1 SEHNR and CDR2 FQNEAQ come from the germline V gene (reference sequence). This CDR3 is built from 13 residues. V lost 2 bases and J 8 bases, leaving 7 bases between the germline ends. This clonotype came up many times. The antigen remains undetermined. V usage is TRBV7-9 and J usage is TRBJ1-6; D not resolved. Sample: PBMCs, mostly from graft donor cells, taken 360 days after TCRalphabeta/CD19-depleted stem cell transplant. The TCR comes from a male patient under 18 who had a stem cell transplant for acute lymphoblastic leukemia, so the T cells may come from the graft donor. CDR3 amino acids: CASSLSRDSPLHF. CDR3 DNA sequence: TGTGCCAGCAGCTTAAGTAGGGATTCACCCCTCCACTTT.